The 14 T cell receptor beta chains listed next were all sequenced from one sample in a study of blood T cells in healthy people across ages (dated by TCRdb to the mid-2010s). Library method: 5' RACE. The second PCR ran for about 6 to 12 cycles and used a J-beta primer mix along with a sample-barcoded 5' primer. TCRdb ran its own pipeline on the public reads, namely fastp trimming at Q25 and MiXCR clone calling, and kept in-frame beta chains. Each CDR3 protein gets just one entry, which takes the most common genes and DNA from the rows behind it. The sample table shows approximately 2,000,000 distinct CDR3 sequences, and around 40% are seen once. The ten biggest clones cover more than 20% of the sample. Material: blood. These receptors all come from a human donor in good health.

In its sample, this clonotype was seen a few times. The chain has TRBV15 and TRBJ1-5; no clear D gene. Trimming cost V 1 base and J 1 base, with 8 bases left between them. The CDR3 loop spans 15 amino acids. The germline gives CDR1 LNHNV, CDR2 YYDKDF (reference sequence). DNA for the CDR3: TGTGCCACCAGCAGAGTGGGAGGGAGCAATCAGCCCCAGCATTTT. Residues: CATSRVGGSNQPQHF.

The genes are TRBV12-3 or TRBV12-4 and TRBJ2-2; a weak D match, TRBD1 (6 bases). The CDR3 loop spans 14 amino acids. V lost 2 bases and J lost 5, with 9 bases in between. CDR3: CASSLQGMTGELFF. The CDR3 DNA sequence: TGTGCCAGCAGTTTACAGGGGATGACCGGGGAGCTGTTTTTT.

The sample holds a few counts of this clonotype. One end of the junction does not line up with germline, which may come from a read error. The rearrangement links TRBV9 to TRBJ2-5; TRBD2 matches at 7 bases. CDR1 is SGDLS, CDR2 YYNGEE, per germline. CDR3 size: 15 residues. This CDR3 reads CTSSLMASGQETQYF. CDR3 in DNA: TGTACCAGCAGCCTCATGGCTAGCGGACAAGAGACCCAGTACTTC.

The gene calls are TRBV29-1 and TRBJ2-7, with TRBD2 matching over 7 bases. The CDR3 extends over 16 amino acids. Germline V lookup: CDR1 SQVTM, CDR2 ANQGSEA. The V segment lost 0 bases and the J segment 3 bases; nucleotides outside the gene matches: 11. The CDR3 DNA reads as TGCAGCGTTGAAGATTTGAATAGCGGGCTACTCTACGAGCAGTACTTC. This codes for CSVEDLNSGLLYEQYF.

The chain recombines TRBV30 with TRBJ1-2; 9 bases are a match to TRBD1. Unmatched junction bases numbered 12, after V lost 4 bases and J lost 6 bases. The CDR3 loop spans 15 amino acids. In germline, CDR1 is GTSNPN, CDR2 SVGIG (reference sequence). Here the CDR3 DNA reads TGTGCCTGGACATCCTGGGACAGGGACAGTGATGGCTACACCTTC. Translation gives CAWTSWDRDSDGYTF.

The chain recombines TRBV24-1 with TRBJ2-1, with a possible D match to TRBD2 (5 bases). CDR1 and CDR2 from the germline V gene are KGHDR and SFDVKD. The length of the CDR3 is 13 residues. Deletions cut 4 bases from V and 8 bases from J, with 11 bases between. The CDR3 loop reads CATSEGSRDEQFF. The CDR3 DNA sequence: TGTGCCACCAGTGAAGGGAGTCGCGATGAGCAGTTCTTC.

CDR3 nucleotides: TGTGCCAGCAGACTACAGGGATCGGACTATGGCTACACCTTC. It specifies CASRLQGSDYGYTF. The V and J genes are TRBV12-3 or TRBV12-4 and TRBJ1-2; TRBD1 is a possible D gene (6 bases). V was pared by 6 bases and J by 3 bases, with 14 bases between. The CDR3 loop spans 14 amino acids.

Regarding this clonotype: A much larger clone sits a single nucleotide away, making a read error possible. The chain couples TRBV4-3 to TRBJ2-4, with D possibly matching TRBD1 (5 bases). This CDR3 is built from 13 residues. Per the germline V gene, CDR1 is LGHNA and CDR2 is YSLEER. For the CDR3, the DNA is TGCGCCAGCAGCCAAGTAGGGGAAAACATTCGGTACTTC. Protein sequence: CASSQVGENIRYF.

This clonotype came up a few times. The chain links TRBV27 to TRBJ1-2; D is ambiguous. V was trimmed by 2 bases and J by 3 bases, leaving 10 bases between them. This CDR3 is 14 amino acids long. The germline V gene encodes CDR1 MNHEY and CDR2 SMNVEV (reference sequence). CDR3 residues: CASSLRRADYGYTF. In DNA, the CDR3 is TGTGCCAGCAGTTTACGGAGGGCTGACTATGGCTACACCTTC.

Concerning this clonotype itself: One junction end does not reproduce the germline sequence, and a read error may be involved. The V gene is TRBV7-2, the J gene TRBJ1-5; a possible D gene is TRBD1 (5 bases). The CDR3 is 15 residues long. Germline CDR1 is SGHTA and CDR2 is FQGNSA. CDR3 residues: CACSLRSAREQPQHF. The CDR3 DNA reads as TGTGCCTGCAGCTTACGTTCTGCCAGGGAGCAGCCCCAGCATTTT.

The chain has TRBV4-3 and TRBJ2-7; 10 bases fit TRBD2. Germline V gives CDR1 LGHNA, CDR2 YSLEER. The CDR3 loop spans 16 amino acids. Trimming removed 4 bases from V and 6 bases from J; junction bases left unmatched: 12. In DNA, the CDR3 is TGCGCCAGCAGCCGAGTTGCAGCGGGGGGGCTCCTCGAGCAGTACTTC. It specifies CASSRVAAGGLLEQYF.

The sample holds a few counts of this clonotype. The chain links TRBV4-3 to TRBJ2-6, with a tentative D call TRBD2 (7 bases). V lost 0 bases to trimming and J lost 2 bases, with 11 bases between them. In germline, CDR1 is LGHNA, CDR2 YSLEER. The CDR3 covers 17 residues. CDR3 protein: CASSQEGGQAGANVLTF. The DNA of the CDR3 is TGCGCCAGCAGCCAAGAGGGGGGGCAGGCTGGGGCCAACGTCCTGACTTTC.

The chain has TRBV5-1 and TRBJ2-7, with 9 bases identical to TRBD1. The CDR3 sequence is 13 residues long. Germline V lookup: CDR1 SGHRS, CDR2 YFSETQ. J was trimmed by 7 bases and V by 4 bases; bases with no gene match: 6. Written as DNA, the CDR3 is TGCGCCAGCAGCGCCGGGACAGGGACTGAGCAGTACTTC. It translates to CASSAGTGTEQYF. The full variable domain, in which reference TRBV5-1 and TRBJ2-7 provide the parts outside the CDR3, is KAGVTQTPRYLIKTRGQQVTLSCSPISGHRSVSWYQQTPGQGLQFLFEYFSETQRNKGNFPGRFSGRQFSNSRSEMNVSTLELGDSALYLCASSAGTGTEQYFGPGTRLTVT.

This clonotype was recorded a few times. The gene calls are TRBV5-6 and TRBJ2-2; possibly TRBD1 or TRBD2 for D (5 bases each). The CDR3 totals 16 residues. V lost 2 bases, J lost 5 bases, and 16 bases lay in between. The germline V gene encodes CDR1 SGHDT and CDR2 YYEEEE. CDR3 DNA sequence: TGTGCCAGCAGCTTCTGGCAGACAGACTATACCGGGGAGCTGTTTTTT. Its translation is CASSFWQTDYTGELFF.